These T cell receptor beta chains were read from a single sample in a study of shared clonotypes between healthy human individuals. TCRdb's table, derived via immunoSEQ multiplex PCR, lists solely in-frame clones and lacks some. The sample lists around 1 million clones, roughly 72% occurring once. Specimen: memory CD4+ T cells sorted from blood. Receptors originate from a man aged 18 to 30 in good health. CDR3s include the opening cysteine and the closing phenylalanine or tryptophan. The D gene is left open where the match is weak. Size is omitted from some rows. Given values are once, few, many or a class for expanded clones.

abundance: few
j_gene: TRBJ2-5
v_gene: TRBV6-1
d_gene: -
CDR3aa: CASQFNQGGRETQYF
CDR3nt: TGTGCCAGCCAGTTTAACCAGGGAGGAAGAGAGACCCAGTACTTC

abundance: -
j_gene: TRBJ2-7
v_gene: TRBV6-1
d_gene: -
CDR3aa: CASSAGVGSYEQYF
CDR3nt: TGTGCCAGCAGTGCAGGGGTAGGGTCCTACGAGCAGTACTTC

abundance: -
j_gene: TRBJ1-5
v_gene: TRBV29-1
d_gene: -
CDR3aa: CSVVAGGGQPQHF
CDR3nt: TGCAGCGTTGTAGCGGGGGGAGGGCAGCCCCAGCATTTT

abundance: -
j_gene: TRBJ2-3
v_gene: TRBV19
d_gene: -
CDR3aa: CASSEEASDTQYF
CDR3nt: TGTGCCAGTAGTGAGGAGGCGTCAGATACGCAGTATTTT

abundance: -
j_gene: TRBJ1-6
v_gene: TRBV10-1
d_gene: -
CDR3aa: CASGQGNSPLHF
CDR3nt: TGCGCCAGCGGGCAGGGAAATTCACCCCTCCACTTT

abundance: many
j_gene: TRBJ1-4
v_gene: TRBV5-6
d_gene: -
CDR3aa: CASSLRGWERSEKLFF
CDR3nt: TGTGCCAGCAGCTTGCGCGGGTGGGAAAGAAGTGAAAAACTGTTTTTT

abundance: -
j_gene: TRBJ2-7
v_gene: TRBV15
d_gene: -
CDR3aa: CATSRHNLQGYEQYF
CDR3nt: TGTGCCACCAGCAGACACAACTTACAGGGCTACGAGCAGTACTTC

abundance: -
j_gene: TRBJ2-7
v_gene: TRBV5-1
d_gene: TRBD1
CDR3aa: CASSVSPGQGSYEQYF
CDR3nt: TGCGCCAGCTCGGTAAGCCCGGGACAGGGTAGCTACGAGCAGTACTTC

abundance: -
j_gene: TRBJ2-7
v_gene: TRBV5-4
d_gene: TRBD1
CDR3aa: CASSPGDSSYEQYF
CDR3nt: TGTGCCAGCAGCCCTGGGGACAGCTCCTACGAGCAGTACTTC

abundance: -
j_gene: TRBJ1-6
v_gene: TRBV4-1
d_gene: -
CDR3aa: CASSQKGGASSYNSPLHF
CDR3nt: TGCGCCAGCAGCCAAAAGGGTGGGGCGAGCTCCTATAATTCACCCCTCCACTTT

abundance: -
j_gene: TRBJ1-3
v_gene: TRBV27
d_gene: -
CDR3aa: CASSLRVVGNTIYF
CDR3nt: TGTGCCAGCAGTTTAAGGGTTGTTGGAAACACCATATATTTT

abundance: -
j_gene: TRBJ1-5
v_gene: TRBV6-6
d_gene: -
CDR3aa: CASTAGQSNQPQHF
CDR3nt: TGTGCCAGCACGGCGGGACAAAGCAATCAGCCCCAGCATTTT

abundance: -
j_gene: TRBJ1-3
v_gene: TRBV6-1
d_gene: -
CDR3aa: CASIRPGSDTIYF
CDR3nt: TGTGCCAGCATTAGACCCGGGTCGGACACCATATATTTT

abundance: -
j_gene: TRBJ1-2
v_gene: TRBV6-1
d_gene: -
CDR3aa: CASSEEVGFGYTF
CDR3nt: TGTGCCAGCAGTGAAGAGGTCGGGTTTGGCTACACCTTC

abundance: -
j_gene: TRBJ2-2
v_gene: TRBV5-6
d_gene: TRBD1
CDR3aa: CASSLVAAGGEFNGELFF
CDR3nt: TGTGCCAGCAGCTTAGTCGCGGCAGGGGGCGAGTTTAACGGGGAGCTGTTTTTT

abundance: -
j_gene: TRBJ1-6
v_gene: TRBV7-9
d_gene: -
CDR3aa: CASSFDSPLHF
CDR3nt: TGTGCCAGCAGCTTTGATTCACCCCTCCACTTT

abundance: -
j_gene: TRBJ2-2
v_gene: TRBV6-6
d_gene: TRBD2
CDR3aa: CASVQRGAAGELFF
CDR3nt: TGTGCCAGCGTCCAGCGGGGGGCGGCCGGGGAGCTGTTTTTT

abundance: -
j_gene: TRBJ2-7
v_gene: TRBV7-2
d_gene: TRBD2
CDR3aa: CASSPTSGPSYEQYF
CDR3nt: TGTGCCAGCAGCCCAACTAGCGGGCCGTCCTACGAGCAGTACTTC

abundance: -
j_gene: TRBJ1-1
v_gene: TRBV7-8
d_gene: -
CDR3aa: CASSFGTRQVGTEAFF
CDR3nt: TGTGCCAGCAGCTTCGGGACTCGACAGGTGGGCACTGAAGCTTTCTTT

abundance: -
j_gene: TRBJ2-5
v_gene: TRBV7-9
d_gene: TRBD2
CDR3aa: CASSLNSGKETQYF
CDR3nt: TGTGCCAGCAGCTTGAATAGCGGGAAAGAGACCCAGTACTTC

abundance: -
j_gene: TRBJ1-5
v_gene: TRBV19
d_gene: TRBD1
CDR3aa: CASTPTGSDQPQHF
CDR3nt: TGTGCCAGTACCCCGACAGGGTCCGATCAGCCCCAGCATTTT

abundance: once
j_gene: TRBJ2-7
v_gene: TRBV6-4
d_gene: -
CDR3aa: CASPEAPYYGHEQYF
CDR3nt: TGTGCCAGCCCCGAAGCCCCTTACTACGGCCACGAGCAGTACTTC

abundance: -
j_gene: TRBJ2-1
v_gene: TRBV19
d_gene: TRBD2
CDR3aa: CASSGRGGSYNEQFF
CDR3nt: TGTGCCAGTAGTGGTCGGGGGGGCTCCTACAATGAGCAGTTCTTC

abundance: -
j_gene: TRBJ2-7
v_gene: TRBV18
d_gene: -
CDR3aa: CASSPPLASAYEQYF
CDR3nt: TGTGCCAGCTCACCCCCCCTAGCCTCAGCTTACGAGCAGTACTTC

abundance: -
j_gene: TRBJ2-4
v_gene: TRBV7-2
d_gene: -
CDR3aa: CASSLVGPGNIQYF
CDR3nt: TGTGCCAGCAGCTTGGTGGGGCCGGGTAACATTCAGTACTTC

abundance: -
j_gene: TRBJ2-5
v_gene: TRBV7-2
d_gene: TRBD2
CDR3aa: CASNLAGAQETQYF
CDR3nt: TGTGCCAGCAACCTAGCGGGAGCCCAAGAGACCCAGTACTTC

abundance: -
j_gene: TRBJ1-1
v_gene: TRBV6-6
d_gene: -
CDR3aa: CASTLSTNLNTEAFF
CDR3nt: TGTGCCAGCACCCTATCGACGAACTTGAACACTGAAGCTTTCTTT

abundance: -
j_gene: TRBJ1-5
v_gene: TRBV19
d_gene: -
CDR3aa: CASSIGGHNQPQHF
CDR3nt: TGTGCCAGTAGTATAGGGGGCCACAATCAGCCCCAGCATTTT

abundance: -
j_gene: TRBJ1-2
v_gene: TRBV28
d_gene: -
CDR3aa: CASRRPGEGRYGYTF
CDR3nt: TGTGCCAGCAGACGCCCCGGGGAGGGAAGATATGGCTACACCTTC

abundance: -
j_gene: TRBJ2-7
v_gene: TRBV6-5
d_gene: TRBD2
CDR3aa: CASSERGSGGQYF
CDR3nt: TGTGCCAGCAGTGAGCGGGGTTCGGGGGGGCAGTACTTC

abundance: few
j_gene: TRBJ2-3
v_gene: TRBV10-1
d_gene: -
CDR3aa: CASSESRSLDTQYF
CDR3nt: TGCGCCAGCAGTGAATCCCGTTCGTTAGATACGCAGTATTTT